This T cell receptor (beta chain) originates from a study of neurological immune-mediated disorders. The study, taken as a whole, reports: TCR-beta repertoires seemed private in all groups, with no expanded CDR3 amino acid sequences shared.

In germline, CDR1 is DFQATT, CDR2 SNEGSKA (reference sequence). With V trimmed by 5 bases and J by 5 bases, 3 bases remained unmatched. The CDR3 runs to 13 residues. This clonotype was detected ten times or more. Its target is not known. Every sequencing run gave over 200 million TCR-beta sequences, taken from 15-18 subjects. TCRdb processed the 5' RACE reads anew with MiXCR; each CDR3 protein has one entry. This table holds about 50,000 distinct CDR3 sequences, 9% to 12% found once. The V gene is TRBV20-1, the J gene TRBJ1-4; 9 bases match TRBD1. The sequence was obtained from a man aged 65-85 years with HTLV-1-associated myelopathy (HAM/TSP). Source material: PBMCs. The DNA for the CDR3 is TGCAGTGCTCCTGGACAGGGGAATGAAAAACTGTTTTTT. Translation: CSAPGQGNEKLFF.